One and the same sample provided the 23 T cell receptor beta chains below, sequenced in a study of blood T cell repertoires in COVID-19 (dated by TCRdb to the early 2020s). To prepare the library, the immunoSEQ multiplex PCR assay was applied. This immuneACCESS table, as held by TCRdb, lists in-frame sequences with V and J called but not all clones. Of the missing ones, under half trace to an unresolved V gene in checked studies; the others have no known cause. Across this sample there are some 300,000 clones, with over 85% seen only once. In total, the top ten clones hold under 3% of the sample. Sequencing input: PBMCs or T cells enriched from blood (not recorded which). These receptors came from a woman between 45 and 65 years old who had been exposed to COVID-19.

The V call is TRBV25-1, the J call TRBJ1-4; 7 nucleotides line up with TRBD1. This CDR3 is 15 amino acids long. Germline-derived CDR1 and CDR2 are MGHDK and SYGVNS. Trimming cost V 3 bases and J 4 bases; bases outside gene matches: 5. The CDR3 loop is CASSDGTDLNEKLFF. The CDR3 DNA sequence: TGTGCCAGCAGTGACGGGACAGACCTTAATGAAAAACTGTTTTTT.

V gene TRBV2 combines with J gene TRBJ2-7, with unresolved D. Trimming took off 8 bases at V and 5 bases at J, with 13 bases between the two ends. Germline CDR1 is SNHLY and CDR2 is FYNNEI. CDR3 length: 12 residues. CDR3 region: CASFRVRDEQYF. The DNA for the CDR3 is TGTGCCAGCTTCCGAGTCCGGGACGAGCAGTACTTC. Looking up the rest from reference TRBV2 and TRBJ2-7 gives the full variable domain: EPEVTQTPSHQVTQMGQEVILRCVPISNHLYFYWYRQILGQKVEFLVSFYNNEISEKSEIFDDQFSVERPDGSNFTLKIRSTKLEDSAMYFCASFRVRDEQYFGPGTRLTVT.

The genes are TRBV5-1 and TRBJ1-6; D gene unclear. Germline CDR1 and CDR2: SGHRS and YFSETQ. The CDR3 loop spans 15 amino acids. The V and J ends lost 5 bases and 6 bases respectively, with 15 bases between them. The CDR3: CASSREPGSNSPLHF. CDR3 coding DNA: TGCGCCAGCAGTCGGGAACCGGGGAGTAATTCACCCCTCCACTTT.

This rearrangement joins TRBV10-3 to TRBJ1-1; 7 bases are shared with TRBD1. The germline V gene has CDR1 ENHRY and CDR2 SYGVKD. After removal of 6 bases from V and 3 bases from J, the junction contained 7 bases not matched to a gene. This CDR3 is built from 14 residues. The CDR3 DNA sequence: TGTGCCATCAGGATCGACAGGGCAGACACTGAAGCTTTCTTT. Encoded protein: CAIRIDRADTEAFF.

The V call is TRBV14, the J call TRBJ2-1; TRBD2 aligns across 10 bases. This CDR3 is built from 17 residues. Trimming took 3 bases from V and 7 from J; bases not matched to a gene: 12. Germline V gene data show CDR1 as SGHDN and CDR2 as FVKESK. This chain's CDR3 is CASSHERGAGGRNEQFF. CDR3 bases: TGTGCCAGCAGCCACGAGCGTGGAGCGGGGGGGCGGAATGAGCAGTTCTTC.

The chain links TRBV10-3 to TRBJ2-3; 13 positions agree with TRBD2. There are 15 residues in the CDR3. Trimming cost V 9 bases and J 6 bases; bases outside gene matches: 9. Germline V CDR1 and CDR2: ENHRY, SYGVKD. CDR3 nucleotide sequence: TGTGCCATTAAACGGACTAGCGGGGGTTCGGATACGCAGTATTTT. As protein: CAIKRTSGGSDTQYF.

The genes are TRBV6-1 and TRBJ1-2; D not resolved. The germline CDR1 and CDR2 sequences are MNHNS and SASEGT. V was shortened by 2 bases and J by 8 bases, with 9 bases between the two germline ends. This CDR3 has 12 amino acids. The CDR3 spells CASSENRGGYTF. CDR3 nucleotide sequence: TGTGCCAGCAGTGAAAATCGAGGAGGCTACACCTTC.

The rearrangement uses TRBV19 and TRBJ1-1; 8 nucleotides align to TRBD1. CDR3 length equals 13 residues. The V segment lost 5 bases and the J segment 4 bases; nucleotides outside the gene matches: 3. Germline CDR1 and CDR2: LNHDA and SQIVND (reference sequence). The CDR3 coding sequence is TGTGCCAGTAGTCCGACAGGGGCCACTGAAGCTTTCTTT. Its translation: CASSPTGATEAFF. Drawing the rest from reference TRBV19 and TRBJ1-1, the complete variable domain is DGGITQSPKYLFRKEGQNVTLSCEQNLNHDAMYWYRQDPGQGLRLIYYSQIVNDFQKGDIAEGYSVSREKKESFPLTVTSAQKNPTAFYLCASSPTGATEAFFGQGTRLTVV.

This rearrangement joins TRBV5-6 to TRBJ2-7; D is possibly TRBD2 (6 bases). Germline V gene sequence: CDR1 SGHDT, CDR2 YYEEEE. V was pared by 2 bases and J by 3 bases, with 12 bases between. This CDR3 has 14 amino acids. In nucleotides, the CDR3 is TGTGCCAGCAGCTTCAACATGGGAGGCTACGAGCAGTACTTC. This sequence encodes CASSFNMGGYEQYF.

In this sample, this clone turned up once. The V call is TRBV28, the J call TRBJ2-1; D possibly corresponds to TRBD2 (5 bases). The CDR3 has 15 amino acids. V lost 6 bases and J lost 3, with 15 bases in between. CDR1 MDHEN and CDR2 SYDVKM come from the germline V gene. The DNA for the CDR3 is TGTGCCAGCAGCAGCGGAGCAGAATACTACAATGAGCAGTTCTTC. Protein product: CASSSGAEYYNEQFF.

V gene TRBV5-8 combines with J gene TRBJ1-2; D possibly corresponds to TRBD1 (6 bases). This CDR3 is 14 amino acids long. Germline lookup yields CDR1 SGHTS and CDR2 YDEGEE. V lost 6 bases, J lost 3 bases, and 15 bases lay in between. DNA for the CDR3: TGTGCCAGCATAGTCAGGGGTATTTACTATGGCTACACCTTC. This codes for CASIVRGIYYGYTF.

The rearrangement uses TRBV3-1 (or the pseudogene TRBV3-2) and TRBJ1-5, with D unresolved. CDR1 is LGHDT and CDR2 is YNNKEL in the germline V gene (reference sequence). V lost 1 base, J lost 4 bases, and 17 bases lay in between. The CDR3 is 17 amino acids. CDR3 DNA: TGTGCCAGCAGCCAAGCGGCAGTCCCCGAGCGGAATCAGCCCCAGCATTTT. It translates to CASSQAAVPERNQPQHF.

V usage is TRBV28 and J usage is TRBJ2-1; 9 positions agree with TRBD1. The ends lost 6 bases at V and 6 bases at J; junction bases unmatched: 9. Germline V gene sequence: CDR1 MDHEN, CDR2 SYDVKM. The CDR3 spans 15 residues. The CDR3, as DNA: TGTGCCAGCAGCCTAGGGGGACAGGGTGGCAATGAGCAGTTCTTC. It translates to CASSLGGQGGNEQFF.

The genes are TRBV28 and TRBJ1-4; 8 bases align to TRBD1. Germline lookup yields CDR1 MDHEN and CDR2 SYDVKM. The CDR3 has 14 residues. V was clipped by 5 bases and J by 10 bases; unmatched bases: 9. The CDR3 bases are TGTGCCAGCAGTCCCGGACAGGGTATGGGAAAACTGTTTTTT. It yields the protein CASSPGQGMGKLFF.

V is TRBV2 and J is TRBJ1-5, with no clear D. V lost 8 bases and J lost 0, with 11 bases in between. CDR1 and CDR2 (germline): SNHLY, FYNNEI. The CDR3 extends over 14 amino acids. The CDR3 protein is CASGERYSNQPQHF. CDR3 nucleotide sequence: TGTGCCAGCGGAGAGAGGTATAGCAATCAGCCCCAGCATTTT.

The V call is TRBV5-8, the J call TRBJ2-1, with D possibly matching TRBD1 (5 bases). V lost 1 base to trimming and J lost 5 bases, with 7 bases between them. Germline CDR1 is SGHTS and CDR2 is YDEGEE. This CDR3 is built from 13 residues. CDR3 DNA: TGTGCCAGCAGCTTGCAGGGCGACAATGAGCAGTTCTTC. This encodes CASSLQGDNEQFF.

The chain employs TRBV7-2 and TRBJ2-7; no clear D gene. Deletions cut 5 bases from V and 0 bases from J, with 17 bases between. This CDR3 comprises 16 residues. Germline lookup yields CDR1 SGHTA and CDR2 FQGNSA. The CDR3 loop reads CASSARGNPSSYEQYF. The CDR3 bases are TGTGCCAGCAGCGCTCGCGGTAACCCTAGCTCCTACGAGCAGTACTTC.

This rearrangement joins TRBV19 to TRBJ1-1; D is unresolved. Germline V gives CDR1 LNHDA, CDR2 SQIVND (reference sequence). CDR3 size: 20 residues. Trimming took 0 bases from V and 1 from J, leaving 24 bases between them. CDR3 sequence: CASSIDLRPARVKENTEAFF. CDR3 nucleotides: TGTGCCAGTAGTATAGATCTCCGGCCGGCGAGGGTTAAGGAGAACACTGAAGCTTTCTTT.

CDR3: CASSLRTGSGKETQYF. CDR3 nucleotides: TGTGCCAGCAGCCTCCGAACGGGTAGCGGGAAAGAGACCCAGTACTTC. The chain carries TRBV7-9 and TRBJ2-5; 8 bases align to TRBD2. This CDR3 comprises 16 residues. V lost 5 bases to trimming and J lost 3 bases; unmatched junction nucleotides: 11. Germline V gives CDR1 SEHNR, CDR2 FQNEAQ (reference sequence).

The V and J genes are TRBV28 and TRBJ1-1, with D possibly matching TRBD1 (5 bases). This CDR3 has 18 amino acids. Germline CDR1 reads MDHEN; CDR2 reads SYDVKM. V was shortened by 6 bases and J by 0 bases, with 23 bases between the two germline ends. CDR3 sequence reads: CASSLLRRGAGLNTEAFF. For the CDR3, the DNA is TGTGCCAGCAGCCTCCTTAGAAGGGGCGCAGGGCTGAACACTGAAGCTTTCTTT.

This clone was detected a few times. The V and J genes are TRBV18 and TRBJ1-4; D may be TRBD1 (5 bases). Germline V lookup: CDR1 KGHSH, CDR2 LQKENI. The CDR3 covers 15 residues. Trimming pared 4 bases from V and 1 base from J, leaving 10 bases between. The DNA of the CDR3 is TGTGCCAGCTCACAAAACAGGATAACTAATGAAAAACTGTTTTTT. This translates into CASSQNRITNEKLFF. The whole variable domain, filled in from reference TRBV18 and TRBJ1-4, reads NAGVMQNPRHLVRRRGQEARLRCSPMKGHSHVYWYRQLPEEGLKFMVYLQKENIIDESGMPKERFSAEFPKEGPSILRIQQVVRGDSAAYFCASSQNRITNEKLFFGSGTQLSVL.

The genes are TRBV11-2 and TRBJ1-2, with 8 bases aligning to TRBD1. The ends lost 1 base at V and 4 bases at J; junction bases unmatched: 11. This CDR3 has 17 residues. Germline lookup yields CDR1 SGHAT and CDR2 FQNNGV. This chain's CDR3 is CASSLVGGQGSSYGYTF. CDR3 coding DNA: TGTGCCAGCAGCTTAGTAGGTGGACAGGGTTCAAGCTATGGCTACACCTTC. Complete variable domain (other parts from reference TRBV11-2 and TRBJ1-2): EAGVAQSPRYKIIEKRQSVAFWCNPISGHATLYWYQQILGQGPKLLIQFQNNGVVDDSQLPKDRFSAERLKGVDSTLKIQPAKLEDSAVYLCASSLVGGQGSSYGYTFGSGTRLTVV.

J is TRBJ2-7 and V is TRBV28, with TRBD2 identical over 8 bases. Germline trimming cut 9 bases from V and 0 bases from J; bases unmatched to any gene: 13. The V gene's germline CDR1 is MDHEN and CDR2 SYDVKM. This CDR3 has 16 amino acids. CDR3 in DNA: TGTGCCAGTAAACTAAATAGCGGGGTCTACTCCTACGAGCAGTACTTC. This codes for CASKLNSGVYSYEQYF.